This T cell receptor beta chain was sequenced for a study of CD8 T cells in Susac syndrome. The RNA, 0.5 to 1 ug, was put through reverse transcription using random hexamers. With immunoSEQ multiplex PCR, TCR beta CDR3 was amplified across 54 Vbeta and 13 Jbeta. Using its own MiXCR run on the immunoSEQ multiplex PCR reads, TCRdb lists one record per CDR3 protein. The sample holds 200,000 to 250,000 distinct CDR3 sequences; roughly 92% are singletons and the top ten take less than 0.15%. This clonotype was obtained from a human donor with multiple sclerosis. The specimen sequenced was CD8+ T cells from PBMCs.

CDR3 sequence reads: CASSPPTGYTDTQYF. The CDR3 DNA is TGTGCCAGCAGTCCGCCGACAGGGTACACAGATACGCAGTATTTT. The chain links TRBV6-2 or TRBV6-3 to TRBJ2-3; 7 bases are a match to TRBD1. Germline lookup yields CDR1 MNHEY and CDR2 SVGEGT. This CDR3 region has 15 residues. V shed 5 bases and J 2 bases; nucleotides not matched to a gene: 7.